Sequencing of this T cell receptor beta chain was carried out in a study of cytomegalovirus exposure and HLA in healthy donors. PCR was performed using 60 Vbeta and 13 Jbeta primers. Assay: immunoSEQ multiplex PCR; the TCRdb copy retains only in-frame clones and omits some. The sample yields about 40,000 clones, approximately 71% seen once. Study-level findings and limits: A later analysis showed HLA-associated TCR beta chains outstripping equally common others in clonal expansion.

Note on this clone: What it recognizes is unknown.

The germline V gene has CDR1 SEHNR and CDR2 FQNEAQ (reference sequence). Trimming took off 5 bases at V and 3 bases at J, with 22 bases between the two ends. CDR3 length equals 17 residues. The chain has TRBV7-9 and TRBJ1-2; D ambiguous. The sequencing input was PBMCs. The TCR comes from a man aged 50-60 years in good health and CMV-seropositive. CDR3 residues: CASSPTRERAAHYGYTF. The CDR3 DNA follows: TGTGCCAGCAGCCCGACGCGGGAGAGGGCAGCTCACTATGGCTACACCTTC. Full variable domain (missing parts from reference TRBV7-9 and TRBJ1-2): DTGVSQNPRHKITKRGQNVTFRCDPISEHNRLYWYRQTLGQGPEFLTYFQNEAQLEKSRLLSDRFSAERPKGSFSTLEIQRTEQGDSAMYLCASSPTRERAAHYGYTFGSGTRLTVV.